Sequencing of this TCR beta chain was carried out in a study of T cell clusters in autoimmune cytopenias. TRB amplification used around 260 ng of peripheral blood genomic DNA. Germline values: CDR1 SGHAT, CDR2 FQDESV (reference sequence). CDR3 length: 15 amino acids. TRB rearrangements were amplified by touch-down multiplex PCR with mixed TRB-A/B primers. One entry per CDR3 protein, without DNA, is what TCRdb gives after re-calling the multiplex PCR reads. The sample features 3,900 or so distinct CDR3 sequences, with 13% to 15% in its top ten. The receptor comes from a human donor with an autoimmune cytopenia or autoimmune hepatitis (not recorded which). The sample was peripheral blood. The chain combines TRBV11-1 with TRBJ2-1; there is no DNA to check the TCRdb D call of TRBD1. The CDR3 sequence is CASSSRDVGLQEQFF.